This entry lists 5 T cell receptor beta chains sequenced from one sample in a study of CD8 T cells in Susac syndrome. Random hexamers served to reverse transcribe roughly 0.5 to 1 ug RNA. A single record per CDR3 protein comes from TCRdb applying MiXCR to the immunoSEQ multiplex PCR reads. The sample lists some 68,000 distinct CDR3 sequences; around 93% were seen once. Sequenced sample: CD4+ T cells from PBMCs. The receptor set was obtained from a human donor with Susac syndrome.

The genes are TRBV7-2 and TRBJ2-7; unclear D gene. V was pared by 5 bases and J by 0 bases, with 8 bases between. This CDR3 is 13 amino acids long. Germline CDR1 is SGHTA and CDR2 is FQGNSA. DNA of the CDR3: TGTGCCAGCAGCACCACCGCCTCCTACGAGCAGTACTTC. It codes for CASSTTASYEQYF. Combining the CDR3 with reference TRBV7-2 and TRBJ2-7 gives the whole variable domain GAGVSQSPSNKVTEKGKDVELRCDPISGHTALYWYRQSLGQGLEFLIYFQGNSAPDKSGLPSDRFSAERTGGSVSTLTIQRTQQEDSAVYLCASSTTASYEQYFGPGTRLTVT.

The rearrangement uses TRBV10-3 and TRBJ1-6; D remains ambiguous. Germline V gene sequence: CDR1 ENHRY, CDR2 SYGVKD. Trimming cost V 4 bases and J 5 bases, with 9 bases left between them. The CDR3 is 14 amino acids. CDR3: CAISAGFNNSPLHF. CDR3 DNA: TGTGCCATCAGTGCTGGATTCAATAATTCACCCCTCCACTTT.

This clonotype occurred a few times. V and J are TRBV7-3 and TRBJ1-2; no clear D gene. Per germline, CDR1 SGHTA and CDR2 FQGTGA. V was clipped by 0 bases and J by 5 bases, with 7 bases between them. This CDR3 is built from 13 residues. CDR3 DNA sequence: TGTGCCAGCAGCTTAACGACGGCTTATGGCTACACCTTC. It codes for CASSLTTAYGYTF.

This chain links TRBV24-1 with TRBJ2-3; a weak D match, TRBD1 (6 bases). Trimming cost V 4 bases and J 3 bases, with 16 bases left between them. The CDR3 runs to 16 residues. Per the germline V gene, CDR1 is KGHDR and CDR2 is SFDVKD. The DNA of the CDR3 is TGTGCCACCAGTGAACCCGGACAGCCAAAGACAGATACGCAGTATTTT. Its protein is CATSEPGQPKTDTQYF.

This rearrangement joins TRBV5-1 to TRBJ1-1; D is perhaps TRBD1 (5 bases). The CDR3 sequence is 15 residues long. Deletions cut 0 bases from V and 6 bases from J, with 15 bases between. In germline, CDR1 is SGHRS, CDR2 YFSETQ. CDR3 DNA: TGCGCCAGCAGCTTGGCCACGACAGCGGATTCTGAAGCTTTCTTT. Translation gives CASSLATTADSEAFF.